This TCR beta chain is drawn from a study of regulatory T cells in long-lasting Graves disease. The CDR3 totals 12 residues. The V end lost 4 bases, the J end lost 9 bases, and 10 bases lay between the germline ends. Germline loops: CDR1 LGHNA, CDR2 YNFKEQ. The TCR beta library used iRepertoire HTBI primers with Arm-PCR amplification of CDR3. TCRdb re-called the multiplex PCR reads with MiXCR, one entry per CDR3 protein. The sample has roughly 560,000 distinct CDR3 sequences, more than 10% seen once. The time point was: newly diagnosed GD, antithyroid drugs for less than 3 months. With RNA extracted from PBMCs as input, the TCR library was made. Staff drew around 8.6 milliliters of peripheral blood into EDTA tubes. These data were also reused for a study on T cells in Graves' hyperthyroidism and ophthalmopathy. Per that paper: Patients between 18 and 65 years old had hyperthyroidism, newly diagnosed and lasting under 2 months. Every diagnosis used clinical symptoms, serum thyroxine and TRAb, thyroid ultrasound and orbital computed tomography.

The clonotype originates from a woman aged 30 to 39 with Graves disease. V is TRBV4-2 and J is TRBJ2-1; possible D gene TRBD2, 6 bases. Source: peripheral blood mononuclear cells (PBMCs), taken at new diagnosis, from a patient treated with antithyroid drugs. CDR3 DNA: TGTGCCAGCAGCCCAGGTAGCGGTGAGCAGTTCTTC. Translation: CASSPGSGEQFF.